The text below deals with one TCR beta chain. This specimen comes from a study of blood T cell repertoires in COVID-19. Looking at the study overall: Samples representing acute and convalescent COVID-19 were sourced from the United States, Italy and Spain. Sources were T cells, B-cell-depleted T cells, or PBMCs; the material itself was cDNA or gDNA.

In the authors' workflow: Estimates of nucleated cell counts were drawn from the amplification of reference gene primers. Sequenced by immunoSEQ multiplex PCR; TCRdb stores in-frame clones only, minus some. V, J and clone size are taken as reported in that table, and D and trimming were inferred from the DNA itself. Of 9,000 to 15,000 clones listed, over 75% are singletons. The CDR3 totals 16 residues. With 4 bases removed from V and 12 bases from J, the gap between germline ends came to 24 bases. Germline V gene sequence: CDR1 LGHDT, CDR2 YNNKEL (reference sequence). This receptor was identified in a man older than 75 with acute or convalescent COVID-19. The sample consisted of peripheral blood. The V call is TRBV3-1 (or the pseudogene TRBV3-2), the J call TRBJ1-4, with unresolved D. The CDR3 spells CASSPSARTPSPQLFF. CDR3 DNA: TGTGCCAGCAGCCCCTCCGCCAGGACTCCCAGTCCCCAACTGTTTTTT.